What follows describes a single T cell receptor beta chain. Its matching antigen is unknown. The sample is drawn from a study of cytomegalovirus exposure and HLA in healthy donors. Background on the study: Among some 400 genotyped donors, around 81% fell in the Caucasian-associated ancestry cluster. Overall study findings and caveats: An apparent linkage of common viral pathogens to several of the most significant clusters emerged in a later analysis. Association of a missense DCLRE1C variant with TCR beta V- and J-gene trimming was reported in a later analysis. Sequencing depth across donors, presence/absence analyses assumed, was roughly uniform.

The PCR had 60 Vbeta and 13 Jbeta primers. Assay used: immunoSEQ multiplex PCR; TCRdb lists only in-frame clones, some missing. The sample lists under 150,000 clones, roughly 80% occurring once. The CDR3 contains 15 residues. Unmatched junction bases numbered 9, after V lost 2 bases and J lost 8 bases. Per the germline V gene, CDR1 is SGHRS and CDR2 is YFSETQ. V gene TRBV5-1 combines with J gene TRBJ2-1, with 8 positions matching TRBD2. The material sequenced was PBMCs. The TCR comes from a woman between 45 and 65 years old in good health and CMV-seropositive. CDR3 in DNA: TGCGCCAGCAGCTTAGGAGCGGGGGCAGTATATGAGCAGTTCTTC. This encodes CASSLGAGAVYEQFF.